The source of this T cell receptor (beta chain) is a study of chemoradiotherapy in HPV16-positive cancers. Study-level background: Candidate HPV-specific clones and shared TCR motifs came from a couple of HPV16-positive patients. Study conclusions and caveats: Candidate HPV-specific clones and E7-related TCR motifs grew in tumor during treatment. Only a couple of HPV16-positive patients supplied the functional HPV-specificity definition.

In the case of this clone: The antigen remains undetermined.

CDR1 and CDR2 from the germline V gene are MNHEY and SMNVEV (reference sequence). The CDR3 contains 17 residues. The V end lost 4 bases, the J end lost 6 bases, and 21 bases lay between the germline ends. The data were produced by immunoSEQ multiplex PCR, yet TCRdb's version contains in-frame clones alone and is incomplete. Found here are roughly 28,000 clones, about nine tenths of them singletons; the top ten hold about 20%. The sequence came from a human donor with HPV-associated anogenital cancer. The sample in question was blood, obtained from a patient who underwent chemoradiotherapy. The rearrangement uses TRBV27 and TRBJ2-2; D gene ambiguous. The CDR3 nucleotides are TGTGCCAGCAGTTCGGCCCCCTCGGCAGGAAGGGCCGGGGAGCTGTTTTTT. Protein sequence: CASSSAPSAGRAGELFF.